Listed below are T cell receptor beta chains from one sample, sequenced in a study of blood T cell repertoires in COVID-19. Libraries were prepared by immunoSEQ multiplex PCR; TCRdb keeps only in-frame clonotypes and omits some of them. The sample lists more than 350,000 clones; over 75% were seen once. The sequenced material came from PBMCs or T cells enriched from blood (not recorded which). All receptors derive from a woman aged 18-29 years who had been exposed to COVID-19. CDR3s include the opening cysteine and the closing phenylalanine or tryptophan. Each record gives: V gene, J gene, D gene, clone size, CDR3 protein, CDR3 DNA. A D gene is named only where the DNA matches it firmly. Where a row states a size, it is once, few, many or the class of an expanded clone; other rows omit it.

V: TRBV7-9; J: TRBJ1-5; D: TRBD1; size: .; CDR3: CASSLGDYRGFQPQHF; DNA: TGTGCCAGCAGCTTAGGGGACTACAGGGGGTTTCAGCCCCAGCATTTT
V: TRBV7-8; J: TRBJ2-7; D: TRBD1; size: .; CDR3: CASSSGTGFLVYEQYF; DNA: TGTGCCAGCAGCTCCGGGACAGGGTTTTTGGTCTACGAGCAGTACTTC
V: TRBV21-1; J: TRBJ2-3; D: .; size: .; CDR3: CASSKGRQGLDTQYF; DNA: TGTGCCAGCAGCAAAGGGCGACAGGGGCTAGATACGCAGTATTTT
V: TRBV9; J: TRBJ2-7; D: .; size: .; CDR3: CASSVGTSYEQYF; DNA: TGTGCCAGCAGCGTAGGAACTTCCTACGAGCAGTACTTC
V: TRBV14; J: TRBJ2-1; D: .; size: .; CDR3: CASSQLSGGPRGRQFF; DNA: TGTGCCAGCAGCCAACTGAGCGGGGGGCCCAGGGGGCGGCAGTTCTTC
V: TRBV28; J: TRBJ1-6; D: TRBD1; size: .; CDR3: CASSPIPGQGPESPLHF; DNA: TGTGCCAGCAGTCCGATCCCGGGACAGGGACCGGAGTCACCCCTCCACTTT
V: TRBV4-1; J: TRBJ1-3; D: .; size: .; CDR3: CASSQASRGTGNTIYF; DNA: TGCGCCAGCAGCCAAGCCTCCAGGGGAACTGGAAACACCATATATTTT
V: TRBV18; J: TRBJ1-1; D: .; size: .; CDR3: CASSPPWTENTEAFF; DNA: TGTGCCAGCTCACCACCTTGGACTGAAAACACTGAAGCTTTCTTT
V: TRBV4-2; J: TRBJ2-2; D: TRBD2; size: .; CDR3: CASSLLAGATNTGELFF; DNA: TGTGCCAGCAGCCTACTAGCGGGGGCAACAAACACCGGGGAGCTGTTTTTT
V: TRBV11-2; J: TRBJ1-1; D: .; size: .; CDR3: CASSLNPTTTEAFF; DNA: TGTGCCAGCAGCTTAAACCCCACAACAACCGAAGCTTTCTTT
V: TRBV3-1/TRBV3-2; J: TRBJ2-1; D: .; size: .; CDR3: CASSKPQRDEQFF; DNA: TGTGCCAGCAGCAAGCCGCAGAGGGATGAGCAGTTCTTC
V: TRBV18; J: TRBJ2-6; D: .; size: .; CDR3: CASSPWATSGGANVLTF; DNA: TGTGCCAGCTCACCATGGGCTACGTCGGGAGGGGCCAACGTCCTGACTTTC
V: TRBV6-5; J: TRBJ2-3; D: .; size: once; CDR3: CASSNLARGGDTQYF; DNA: TGTGCCAGCAGTAACCTAGCGAGGGGCGGAGATACGCAGTATTTT
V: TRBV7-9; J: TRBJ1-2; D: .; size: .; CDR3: CASSLAGAAGTGGYTF; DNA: TGTGCCAGCAGCTTAGCGGGGGCAGCCGGAACAGGGGGCTACACCTTC
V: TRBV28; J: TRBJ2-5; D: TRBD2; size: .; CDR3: CASSSSPSLAGLQETQYF; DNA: TGTGCCAGCAGTTCCAGTCCTTCGCTAGCGGGACTCCAAGAGACCCAGTACTTC
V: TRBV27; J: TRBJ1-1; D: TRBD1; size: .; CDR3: CASSSGTGSTEAFF; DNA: TGTGCCAGCAGTTCCGGGACAGGGAGCACTGAAGCTTTCTTT
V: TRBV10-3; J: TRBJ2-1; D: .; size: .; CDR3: CAISATFPPGDEQFF; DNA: TGTGCCATCAGCGCCACATTCCCCCCCGGGGATGAGCAGTTCTTC
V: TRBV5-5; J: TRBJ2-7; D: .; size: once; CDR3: CASSSHRGLQERYEQYF; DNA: TGTGCCAGCAGCTCACACCGAGGACTACAGGAACGCTACGAGCAGTACTTC
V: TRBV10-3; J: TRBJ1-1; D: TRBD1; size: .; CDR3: CAISEPRQGATEAFF; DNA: TGTGCCATCAGTGAGCCGAGACAGGGGGCAACTGAAGCTTTCTTT
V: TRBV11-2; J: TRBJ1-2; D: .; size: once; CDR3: CASSLTLLEGANYGYTF; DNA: TGTGCCAGCAGCTTAACCCTTCTAGAGGGAGCTAACTATGGCTACACCTTC
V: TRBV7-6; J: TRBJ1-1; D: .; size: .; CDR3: CASMLQGNTEAFF; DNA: TGTGCCAGCATGCTACAGGGAAATACTGAAGCTTTCTTT
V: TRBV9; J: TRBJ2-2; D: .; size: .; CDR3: CASSVDGGINTGELFF; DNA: TGTGCCAGCAGCGTAGACGGAGGGATAAACACCGGGGAGCTGTTTTTT
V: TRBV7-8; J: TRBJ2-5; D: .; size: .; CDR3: CASSLVGIAETQYF; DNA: TGTGCCAGCAGCTTAGTGGGGATAGCGGAGACCCAGTACTTC
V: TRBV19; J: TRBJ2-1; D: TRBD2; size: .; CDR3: CASSIPAGYNEQFF; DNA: TGTGCCAGTAGTATTCCAGCGGGGTACAATGAGCAGTTCTTC
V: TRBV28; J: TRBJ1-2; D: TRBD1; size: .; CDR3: CASSLGQGYGYTF; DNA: TGTGCCAGCAGTTTGGGACAGGGCTATGGCTACACCTTC
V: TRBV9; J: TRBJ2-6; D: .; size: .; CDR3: CASAGPNGANVLTF; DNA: TGTGCCAGCGCGGGACCCAATGGGGCCAACGTCCTGACTTTC
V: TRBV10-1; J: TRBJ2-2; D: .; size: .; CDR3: CASKGEGRNTGELFF; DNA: TGCGCCAGCAAGGGGGAAGGCCGGAACACCGGGGAGCTGTTTTTT
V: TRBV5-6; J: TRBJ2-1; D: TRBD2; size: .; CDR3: CASSLRALAGETEQFF; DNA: TGTGCCAGCAGCTTGAGGGCCCTAGCGGGAGAGACTGAGCAGTTCTTC
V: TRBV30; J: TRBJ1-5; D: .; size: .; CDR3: CAWSVTGYEQPQHF; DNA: TGTGCCTGGAGTGTAACAGGGTATGAACAGCCCCAGCATTTT
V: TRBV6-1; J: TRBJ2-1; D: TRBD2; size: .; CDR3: CASSESKGTSGYNEQFF; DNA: TGTGCCAGCAGTGAAAGTAAAGGGACTAGCGGGTACAATGAGCAGTTCTTC
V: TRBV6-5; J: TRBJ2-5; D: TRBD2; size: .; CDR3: CASSFGGGGVGTQYF; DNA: TGTGCCAGCAGCTTTGGCGGCGGGGGAGTAGGGACCCAGTACTTC
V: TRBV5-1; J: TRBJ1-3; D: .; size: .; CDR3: CASSLAEAIAGNTIYF; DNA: TGCGCCAGCAGCTTGGCCGAGGCAATTGCTGGAAACACCATATATTTT
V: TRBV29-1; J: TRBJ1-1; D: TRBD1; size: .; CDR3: CSVGGQSNTEAFF; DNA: TGCAGCGTTGGGGGACAGTCAAACACTGAAGCTTTCTTT
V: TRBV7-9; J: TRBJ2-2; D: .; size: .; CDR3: CASSLAEGSGELFF; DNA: TGTGCCAGCAGCTTAGCGGAGGGTTCCGGGGAGCTGTTTTTT
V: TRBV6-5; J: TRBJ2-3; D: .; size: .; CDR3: CASSYHSSSSTDTQYF; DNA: TGTGCCAGCAGTTACCATTCTAGCTCTAGCACAGATACGCAGTATTTT
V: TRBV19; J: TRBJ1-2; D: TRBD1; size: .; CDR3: CASSPGQVNYGYTF; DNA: TGTGCCAGCTCCCCGGGACAGGTTAACTATGGCTACACCTTC
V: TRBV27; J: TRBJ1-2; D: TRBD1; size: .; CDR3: CASSSRFQRQGAYGYTF; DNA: TGTGCCAGCAGCTCCAGATTCCAACGACAGGGTGCGTATGGCTACACCTTC
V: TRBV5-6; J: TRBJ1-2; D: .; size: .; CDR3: CASSLGELIYGYTF; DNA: TGTGCCAGCAGCTTGGGGGAGCTAATCTATGGCTACACCTTC
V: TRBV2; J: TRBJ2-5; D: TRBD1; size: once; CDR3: CASSGTGGEDF; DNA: TGTGCCAGCAGCGGGACAGGGGGGGAGGACTTC
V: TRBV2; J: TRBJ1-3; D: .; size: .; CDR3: CASSDEGSGNTIYF; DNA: TGTGCCAGCAGTGACGAGGGCTCGGGAAACACCATATATTTT
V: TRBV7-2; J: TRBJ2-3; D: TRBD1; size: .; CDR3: CASSLYSLRQGVSTDTQYF; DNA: TGTGCCAGCAGCTTATATTCCCTGAGACAGGGGGTTAGCACAGATACGCAGTATTTT
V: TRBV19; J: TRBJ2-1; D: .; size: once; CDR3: CASWGDEQFF; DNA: TGTGCCAGTTGGGGGGATGAGCAGTTCTTC
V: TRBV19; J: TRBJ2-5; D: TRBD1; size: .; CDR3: CASSPTGQGQETQYF; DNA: TGTGCCAGTAGTCCGACTGGACAGGGTCAAGAGACCCAGTACTTC
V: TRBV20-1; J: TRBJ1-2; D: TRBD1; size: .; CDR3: CSATGTEGYTF; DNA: TGCAGTGCTACCGGGACAGAGGGCTACACCTTC
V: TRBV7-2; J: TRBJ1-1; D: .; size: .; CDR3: CASSAGGRLNTEAFF; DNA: TGTGCCAGCAGCGCGGGGGGGAGGCTGAACACTGAAGCTTTCTTT
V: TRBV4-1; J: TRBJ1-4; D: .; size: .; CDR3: CASSHGRVEKLFF; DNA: TGCGCCAGCAGCCATGGCAGGGTGGAAAAACTGTTTTTT